This entry lists 9 T cell receptor beta chains sequenced from one sample in a study of T cells after posttransplantation cyclophosphamide. Profiled with immunoSEQ multiplex PCR; TCRdb holds only in-frame clones, not every one. The sample offers about 3,100 clones and no singletons, the top ten holding about 28%. Busulfan-fludarabine conditioning, marrow transplant, and cyclophosphamide on days +3 and +4 were administered. The sample in question was PBMCs, obtained 84 days after allogeneic stem cell transplant with posttransplant cyclophosphamide. The receptors here all came from a female patient in her thirties or forties who received an allogeneic stem cell transplant from a related donor, was CMV-positive, and had no GVHD. Some T cells may have come from the graft donor.

Many counts were recorded for this clone. The CDR3: CASSETKRDISYEQYF. As DNA, the CDR3 is TGTGCCAGCAGCGAGACGAAACGGGACATCTCCTACGAGCAGTACTTC. The V call is TRBV7-2, the J call TRBJ2-7; D possibly corresponds to TRBD1 (6 bases). Germline lookup yields CDR1 SGHTA and CDR2 FQGNSA. Trimming left V 5 bases short and J 0 bases short, with 17 bases between. This CDR3 is built from 16 residues.

This clone has ten or more counts. V gene TRBV7-2 combines with J gene TRBJ1-3, with D possibly TRBD1 on 6 matching bases. This CDR3 has 15 amino acids. Trimming cost V 5 bases and J 0 bases, with 11 bases left between them. The V gene's germline CDR1 is SGHTA and CDR2 FQGNSA. For the CDR3, the DNA is TGTGCCAGCAGCAAGGGGGGGGCCTCTGGAAACACCATATATTTT. Translating gives CASSKGGASGNTIYF.

This clone was detected only a few times. V usage is TRBV6-2 or TRBV6-3 and J usage is TRBJ2-3, with 15 bases matching TRBD2. Germline CDR1 reads MNHEY; CDR2 reads SVGEGT. Trimming cost V 5 bases and J 6 bases; bases outside gene matches: 9. The CDR3 is 17 residues long. The DNA for the CDR3 is TGTGCCAGCAGTACACGGACTAGCGGGGGGGCCATTGATACGCAGTATTTT. Protein sequence: CASSTRTSGGAIDTQYF.

There are many counts of this clone. The chain uses TRBV5-1 and TRBJ1-1; D perhaps matches TRBD1 (6 bases). This CDR3 comprises 15 residues. V was cut by 2 bases and J by 3 bases, with 14 bases left in between. Germline CDR1 SGHRS, CDR2 YFSETQ. The CDR3 nucleotides read TGCGCCAGCAGCTTTCGGACAGCTGTGGACACTGAAGCTTTCTTT. Translation gives CASSFRTAVDTEAFF.

This clone was detected only a few times. The sample holds other DNA sequences that translate to the same CDR3. The chain carries TRBV9 and TRBJ2-7, with a tentative D call TRBD1 (6 bases). CDR3 length equals 15 residues. Deletions cut 5 bases from V and 4 bases from J, with 19 bases between. Germline loops: CDR1 SGDLS, CDR2 YYNGEE. DNA of the CDR3: TGTGCCAGCAGTTTCGGGCAGGGGACGGCATACGAGCAGTACTTC. It translates to CASSFGQGTAYEQYF.

The chain links TRBV9 to TRBJ2-7, with D possibly being TRBD1 (5 bases). The CDR3 is made up of 15 amino acids. The germline gives CDR1 SGDLS, CDR2 YYNGEE. The CDR3 loop reads CVIFFKQETAYEQYF. The DNA of the CDR3 is TGTGTCATTTTTTTCAAACAGGAGACGGCATACGAGCAGTACTTC.

This clone was seen ten or more times. The rearrangement joins TRBV5-6 to TRBJ1-2, with 9 bases identical to TRBD1. There are 15 residues in the CDR3. V shed 4 bases and J 4 bases; nucleotides not matched to a gene: 8. Germline CDR1 SGHDT, CDR2 YYEEEE. CDR3 amino acids: CASSPGTGMVYGYTF. The CDR3 DNA sequence: TGTGCCAGCAGCCCAGGGACAGGGATGGTCTATGGCTACACCTTC. Variable domain in full (rest from reference TRBV5-6 and TRBJ1-2): DAGVTQSPTHLIKTRGQQVTLRCSPKSGHDTVSWYQQALGQGPQFIFQYYEEEERQRGNFPDRFSGHQFPNYSSELNVNALLLGDSALYLCASSPGTGMVYGYTFGSGTRLTVV.

This clone was seen at least ten times. The V call is TRBV7-3, the J call TRBJ1-6; 8 bases are shared with TRBD1. Germline values: CDR1 SGHTA, CDR2 FQGTGA. The CDR3 extends over 15 amino acids. The V gene end was trimmed by 5 bases and the J gene end by 5 bases; junction bases not matched to a gene: 5. CDR3 protein: CASSRTGTNNSPLHF. The CDR3 DNA follows: TGTGCCAGCAGCCGGACAGGGACCAATAATTCACCCCTCCACTTT.

This clone was counted many times. V gene TRBV6-2 or TRBV6-3 combines with J gene TRBJ2-5; 7 bases map to TRBD1. This CDR3 comprises 14 residues. With V trimmed by 9 bases and J by 3 bases, 10 bases remained unmatched. Germline V gives CDR1 MNHEY, CDR2 SVGEGT. The DNA for the CDR3 is TGTGCCAGTAAGGGGGCAGGGAACAAAGAGACCCAGTACTTC. It translates to CASKGAGNKETQYF.